The 28 T cell receptor beta chains below all came from one sample that was sequenced in a study of cytomegalovirus exposure and HLA in healthy donors. The PCR used 60 Vbeta and 13 Jbeta primers. Measured with immunoSEQ multiplex PCR; TCRdb has only the in-frame clones, and not every one. Here the sample spans about 160,000 clones, approximately 75% being singletons. The sequenced material came from PBMCs. These receptors were taken from a man aged 50 to 59 in good health and CMV-seropositive.

The chain carries TRBV10-3 and TRBJ2-3; D uncertain. Germline CDR1 ENHRY, CDR2 SYGVKD. V was pared by 3 bases and J by 6 bases, with 10 bases between. This CDR3 contains 13 residues. DNA of the CDR3: TGTGCCATCAGTGATCCCCTAGTGGATACGCAGTATTTT. Translation: CAISDPLVDTQYF.

The chain employs TRBV7-9 and TRBJ2-7; unclear D gene. The CDR3 runs 13 residues. Trimming took 5 bases from V and 2 from J, leaving 10 bases between them. Germline assignment: CDR1 SEHNR and CDR2 FQNEAQ (reference sequence). As DNA, the CDR3 is TGTGCCAGCAGCAAATTTACTACCTACGAGCAGTACTTC. As protein: CASSKFTTYEQYF.

The rearrangement uses TRBV5-6 and TRBJ2-1; TRBD2 agrees at 9 bases. Germline V gene lookup returns CDR1 SGHDT and CDR2 YYEEEE. The CDR3 has 16 amino acids. With V trimmed by 2 bases and J by 7 bases, 10 bases remained unmatched. CDR3 sequence: CASSFRLAGKNNEQFF. The CDR3 region has the DNA TGTGCCAGCAGCTTCCGGCTAGCGGGGAAGAATAATGAGCAGTTCTTC.

The V and J genes are TRBV10-3 and TRBJ1-6, with 8 nucleotides matching TRBD1. The length of the CDR3 is 13 residues. The V segment lost 11 bases and the J segment 7 bases; nucleotides outside the gene matches: 7. The germline CDR1 and CDR2 sequences are ENHRY and SYGVKD. CDR3 residues: CALGQGTNSPLHF. In DNA form, the CDR3 reads TGTGCCTTAGGACAGGGTACGAATTCACCCCTCCACTTT.

The rearrangement joins TRBV10-3 to TRBJ2-1, with 8 bases aligning to TRBD1. The CDR3 is 14 amino acids. J was trimmed by 6 bases and V by 0 bases; bases with no gene match: 1. Germline V lookup: CDR1 ENHRY, CDR2 SYGVKD. CDR3 protein: CAISESGQVNEQFF. The CDR3 nucleotides are TGTGCCATCAGTGAGTCGGGACAGGTCAATGAGCAGTTCTTC.

This clone turned up a few times. The gene calls are TRBV6-5 and TRBJ2-7; 10 bases align to TRBD1. Germline-derived CDR1 and CDR2 are MNHEY and SVGAGI. Germline trimming cut 7 bases from V and 2 bases from J; bases unmatched to any gene: 5. The CDR3 consists of 14 residues. The CDR3 nucleotides read TGTGCCAGCACAGGGACAGGGGCCCCCTACGAGCAGTACTTC. This codes for CASTGTGAPYEQYF.

This sequence joins TRBV18 and TRBJ2-2, with 7 bases aligning to TRBD2. Germline CDR1 is KGHSH and CDR2 is LQKENI. This CDR3 is built from 16 residues. V dropped 3 bases and J dropped 0; count of bases not matched to a gene: 4. The CDR3 region is CASSPWEGTNTGELFF. CDR3 bases: TGTGCCAGCTCACCGTGGGAGGGGACGAACACCGGGGAGCTGTTTTTT.

J is TRBJ1-4 and V is TRBV9; TRBD1 might be the D (5 bases). This CDR3 has 15 residues. CDR1 is SGDLS, CDR2 YYNGEE, per germline. V was shortened by 0 bases and J by 8 bases, with 14 bases between the two germline ends. The CDR3 nucleotides are TGTGCCAGCAGCGTAGCTGCGGGGGTAGGGGAAAAACTGTTTTTT. Its translation is CASSVAAGVGEKLFF.

This clone turned up a few times. V and J are TRBV27 and TRBJ2-7; D is uncertain. The CDR3 totals 14 residues. V lost 2 bases and J lost 2, with 10 bases in between. Germline V gene sequence: CDR1 MNHEY, CDR2 SMNVEV (reference sequence). The CDR3 DNA reads TGTGCCAGCAGTTTAATTGGTAGTGCCTACGAGCAGTACTTC. It translates to CASSLIGSAYEQYF.

This clone was counted between two and nine times. V gene TRBV14 combines with J gene TRBJ2-3; 8 bases match TRBD2. The CDR3 contains 17 residues. Germline trimming cut 0 bases from V and 1 base from J; bases unmatched to any gene: 6. Germline lookup yields CDR1 SGHDN and CDR2 FVKESK. CDR3 residues: CASSQDGGGLRTDTQYF. The CDR3 nucleotides read TGTGCCAGCAGCCAAGATGGCGGGGGGTTACGCACAGATACGCAGTATTTT.

The chain has TRBV19 and TRBJ1-1; 8 bases align to TRBD1. The junction had 6 bases not matched to a gene; V was cut back by 5 bases and J by 1 base. Germline values: CDR1 LNHDA, CDR2 SQIVND (reference sequence). The CDR3 contains 15 residues. CDR3 protein: CASSLDRGRNTEAFF. CDR3 nucleotides: TGTGCCAGTAGTCTCGACAGGGGCAGGAACACTGAAGCTTTCTTT. Drawing the rest from reference TRBV19 and TRBJ1-1, the complete variable domain is DGGITQSPKYLFRKEGQNVTLSCEQNLNHDAMYWYRQDPGQGLRLIYYSQIVNDFQKGDIAEGYSVSREKKESFPLTVTSAQKNPTAFYLCASSLDRGRNTEAFFGQGTRLTVV.

This clone was recorded a few times. CDR3 DNA: TGTGCCAGTAGTATAGTTCCAGGGGTCGTCATGAACACTGAAGCTTTCTTT. Its translation: CASSIVPGVVMNTEAFF. The chain uses TRBV19 and TRBJ1-1, with D possibly being TRBD1 (6 bases). The germline gives CDR1 LNHDA, CDR2 SQIVND (reference sequence). V was shortened by 1 base and J by 0 bases, with 15 bases between the two germline ends. CDR3 size: 17 residues.

This rearrangement joins TRBV9 to TRBJ1-4, with D unresolved. This CDR3 is built from 14 residues. Looked up from germline, CDR1 is SGDLS and CDR2 is YYNGEE. Trimming removed 2 bases at V and 5 bases at J, with 10 bases between. CDR3 sequence (DNA): TGTGCCAGCAGCGTTACCAGACAAAATGAAAAACTGTTTTTT. Its protein is CASSVTRQNEKLFF.

This chain links TRBV10-1 with TRBJ2-7; TRBD1 matches 10 bases. CDR1 and CDR2 from the germline V gene are WNHNN and SYGVQD (reference sequence). The CDR3 contains 14 residues. J lost 5 bases, V lost 5 bases, and 6 bases had no gene match. CDR3 sequence reads: CASSPTGGADEQYF. CDR3 nucleotides: TGCGCCAGCAGTCCGACAGGGGGCGCAGACGAGCAGTACTTC.

The chain has TRBV7-9 and TRBJ2-7, with 8 bases lining up with TRBD1. Germline assignment: CDR1 SEHNR and CDR2 FQNEAQ (reference sequence). Trimming took 5 bases from V and 4 from J; bases not matched to a gene: 13. This CDR3 region has 16 residues. Here the CDR3 reads CASSPNQGRGLYEQYF. As DNA, the CDR3 is TGTGCCAGCAGCCCAAATCAGGGCAGGGGGCTATACGAGCAGTACTTC.

This sequence joins TRBV7-9 and TRBJ1-1; the D gene is possibly TRBD1 (5 bases). The germline CDR1 and CDR2 sequences are SEHNR and FQNEAQ (reference sequence). Trimming cost V 3 bases and J 5 bases, with 13 bases left between them. The CDR3 runs 14 residues. The CDR3 protein is CASSFQGRETEAFF. The CDR3 coding sequence is TGTGCCAGCAGCTTTCAGGGTCGGGAGACTGAAGCTTTCTTT. The whole variable domain, remainder taken from reference TRBV7-9 and TRBJ1-1, is DTGVSQNPRHKITKRGQNVTFRCDPISEHNRLYWYRQTLGQGPEFLTYFQNEAQLEKSRLLSDRFSAERPKGSFSTLEIQRTEQGDSAMYLCASSFQGRETEAFFGQGTRLTVV.

The genes are TRBV27 and TRBJ1-1; TRBD1 agrees at 9 bases. The CDR3 loop spans 17 amino acids. CDR1 and CDR2 from the germline V gene are MNHEY and SMNVEV (reference sequence). J was trimmed by 0 bases and V by 1 base; bases with no gene match: 6. The CDR3 loop is CASSLLGQGLMNTEAFF. CDR3 in DNA: TGTGCCAGCAGTTTATTGGGACAGGGCCTTATGAACACTGAAGCTTTCTTT.

As concerns this clone: The junction differs from germline at one of its ends, possibly a read error. The CDR3: CASSPGGVRNSPLHF. The CDR3 region has the DNA TGTGCAAGTAGTCCCGGGGGGGTAAGGAATTCACCCCTCCACTTT. V and J are TRBV19 and TRBJ1-6; possible D gene TRBD1, 5 bases. This CDR3 has 15 amino acids. Germline lookup yields CDR1 LNHDA and CDR2 SQIVND (reference sequence).

The table lists this clone with a few counts. The CDR3 loop is CASSLAALAGARNEQFF. The CDR3, as DNA: TGCGCCAGCAGCCTCGCGGCACTAGCGGGGGCGCGCAATGAGCAGTTCTTC. The rearrangement links TRBV10-2 to TRBJ2-1, with TRBD2 matching over 11 bases. Per germline, CDR1 WSHSY and CDR2 SAAADI. V trimming: 6 bases; J trimming: 6 bases; junction bases outside the gene matches: 13. The CDR3 has 17 residues.

J is TRBJ2-7 and V is TRBV6-1; D is unclear. Germline values: CDR1 MNHNS, CDR2 SASEGT. Trimming cost V 7 bases and J 0 bases, with 10 bases left between them. The CDR3 covers 13 residues. The CDR3 loop is CASIPGFSYEQYF. The DNA of the CDR3 is TGTGCCAGCATCCCAGGATTCTCCTACGAGCAGTACTTC.

The chain combines TRBV28 with TRBJ1-2; D uncertain. Germline V gene sequence: CDR1 MDHEN, CDR2 SYDVKM. The CDR3 contains 14 residues. The germline V and J ends were trimmed by 5 bases and 6 bases, with 16 bases remaining between them. CDR3 DNA: TGTGCCAGCAGTACCTCCCCAGAAACACATGGCTACACCTTC. This encodes CASSTSPETHGYTF.

V and J are TRBV7-9 and TRBJ2-7; 9 bases line up with TRBD1. CDR3 length equals 15 residues. Losses at the gene ends were 5 bases for V and 2 bases for J; bases not matched to a gene: 7. The germline gives CDR1 SEHNR, CDR2 FQNEAQ (reference sequence). The CDR3 loop reads CASSVGQGITYEQYF. As DNA, the CDR3 is TGTGCCAGCAGCGTAGGACAGGGGATCACCTACGAGCAGTACTTC.

The chain has TRBV5-1 and TRBJ2-7, with 9 positions matching TRBD1. V lost 4 bases to trimming and J lost 5 bases; unmatched junction nucleotides: 7. Germline V lookup: CDR1 SGHRS, CDR2 YFSETQ. The CDR3 extends over 14 amino acids. The chain's CDR3 is CASSLGQGSDEQYF. The CDR3 bases are TGCGCCAGCAGCCTCGGACAGGGGTCTGACGAGCAGTACTTC.

The chain joins TRBV28 to TRBJ2-1; 9 nucleotides match TRBD1. Trimming took 10 bases from V and 8 from J; bases not matched to a gene: 3. CDR1 is MDHEN, CDR2 SYDVKM, per germline. The CDR3 runs 11 residues. The CDR3 region is CAIQGAHEQFF. Here the CDR3 DNA reads TGTGCCATACAGGGGGCTCATGAGCAGTTCTTC.

CDR3 region: CASRLGQGGTGELFF. CDR3 nucleotides: TGCGCCAGCAGGCTGGGACAGGGGGGTACCGGGGAGCTGTTTTTT. The rearrangement joins TRBV5-1 to TRBJ2-2; 11 bases match TRBD1. Germline CDR1 is SGHRS and CDR2 is YFSETQ. The ends lost 5 bases at V and 5 bases at J; junction bases unmatched: 5. CDR3 length: 15 residues.

The chain combines TRBV21-1 with TRBJ2-7; TRBD1 is the table's D call and was not checked against the DNA. TRBV21-1 is reported as a pseudogene. There are 13 residues in the CDR3. The CDR3: CASSRTGTYEQYF. Written as DNA, the CDR3 is TGTGCCAGCAGCAGGACAGGGACTTACGAGCAGTACTTC.

The genes are TRBV6-1 and TRBJ1-2; D is uncertain. The CDR3 extends over 14 amino acids. Trimming pared 10 bases from V and 3 bases from J, leaving 18 bases between. Germline CDR1 is MNHNS and CDR2 is SASEGT. CDR3 coding DNA: TGTGCCACCTACCTCCGAGGTGGGTACTATGGCTACACCTTC. Translating gives CATYLRGGYYGYTF.

As for this clone: Different DNA sequences within this sample yield the same CDR3. The chain employs TRBV5-4 and TRBJ2-5, with 16 bases fitting TRBD2. CDR1 is SGHNT and CDR2 is YYREEE in the germline V gene (reference sequence). The CDR3 is 17 residues long. Trimming removed 4 bases from V and 1 base from J; junction bases left unmatched: 4. The chain's CDR3 is CASSPGTSGGAQETQYF. The CDR3 region has the DNA TGTGCCAGCAGCCCCGGGACTAGCGGGGGGGCCCAAGAGACCCAGTACTTC.